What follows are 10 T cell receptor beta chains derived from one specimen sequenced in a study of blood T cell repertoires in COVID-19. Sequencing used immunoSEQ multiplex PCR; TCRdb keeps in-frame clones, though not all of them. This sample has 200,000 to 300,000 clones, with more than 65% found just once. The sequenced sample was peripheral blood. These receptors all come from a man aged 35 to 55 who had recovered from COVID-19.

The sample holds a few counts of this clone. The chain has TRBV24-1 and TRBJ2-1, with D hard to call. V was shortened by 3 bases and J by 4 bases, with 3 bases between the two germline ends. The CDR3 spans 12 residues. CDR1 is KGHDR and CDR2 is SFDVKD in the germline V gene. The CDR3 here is CATSDPYNEQFF. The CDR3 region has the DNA TGTGCCACCAGTGATCCATACAATGAGCAGTTCTTC.

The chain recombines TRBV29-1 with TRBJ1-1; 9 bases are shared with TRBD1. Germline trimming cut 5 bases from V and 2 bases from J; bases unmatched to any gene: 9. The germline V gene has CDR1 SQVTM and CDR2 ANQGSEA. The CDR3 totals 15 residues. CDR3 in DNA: TGCAGCGTTCCTGGACAGGGGTCCCGCAACACTGAAGCTTTCTTT. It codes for CSVPGQGSRNTEAFF.

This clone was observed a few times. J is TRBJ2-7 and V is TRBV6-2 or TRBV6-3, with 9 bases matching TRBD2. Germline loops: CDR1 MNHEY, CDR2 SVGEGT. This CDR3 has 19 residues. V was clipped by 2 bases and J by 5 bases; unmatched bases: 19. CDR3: CASSYTLGGGAEALHEQYF. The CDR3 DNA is TGTGCCAGCAGTTACACCCTTGGCGGGGGGGCAGAAGCGTTACACGAGCAGTACTTC.

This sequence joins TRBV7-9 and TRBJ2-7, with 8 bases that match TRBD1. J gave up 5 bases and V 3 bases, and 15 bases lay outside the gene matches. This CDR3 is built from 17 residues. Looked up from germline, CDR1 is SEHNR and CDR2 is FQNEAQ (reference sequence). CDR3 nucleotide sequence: TGTGCCAGCAGCTTTGGTCGGATCGGGACAGGTGACCACGAGCAGTACTTC. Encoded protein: CASSFGRIGTGDHEQYF.

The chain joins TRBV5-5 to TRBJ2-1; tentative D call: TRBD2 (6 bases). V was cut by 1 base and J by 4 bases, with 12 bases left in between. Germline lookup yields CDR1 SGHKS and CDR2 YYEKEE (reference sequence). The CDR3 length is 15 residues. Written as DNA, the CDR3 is TGTGCCAGCAGCTTGTTCTCTAGCGAATACAATGAGCAGTTCTTC. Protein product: CASSLFSSEYNEQFF.

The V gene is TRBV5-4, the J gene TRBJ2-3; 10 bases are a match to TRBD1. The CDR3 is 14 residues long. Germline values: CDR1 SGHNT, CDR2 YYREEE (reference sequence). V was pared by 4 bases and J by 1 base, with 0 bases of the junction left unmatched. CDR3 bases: TGTGCCAGCAGCGGGACAGGGGGCACAGATACGCAGTATTTT. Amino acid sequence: CASSGTGGTDTQYF.

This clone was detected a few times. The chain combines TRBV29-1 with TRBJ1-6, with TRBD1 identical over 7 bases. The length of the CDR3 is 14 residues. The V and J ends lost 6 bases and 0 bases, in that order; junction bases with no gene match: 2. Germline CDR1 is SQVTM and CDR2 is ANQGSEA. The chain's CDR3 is CSVRDSSYNSPLHF. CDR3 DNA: TGCAGCGTCCGGGACAGCTCCTATAATTCACCCCTCCACTTT. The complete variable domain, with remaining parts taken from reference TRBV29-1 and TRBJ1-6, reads SAVISQKPSRDICQRGTSLTIQCQVDSQVTMMFWYRQQPGQSLTLIATANQGSEATYESGFVIDKFPISRPNLTFSTLTVSNMSPEDSSIYLCSVRDSSYNSPLHFGNGTRLTVT.

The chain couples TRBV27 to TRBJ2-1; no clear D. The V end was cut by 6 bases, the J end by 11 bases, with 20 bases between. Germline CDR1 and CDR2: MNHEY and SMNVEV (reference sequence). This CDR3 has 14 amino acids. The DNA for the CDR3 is TGTGCCAGCAGAAGCAACAATGAGCGTATTAAGCAGTTCTTC. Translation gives CASRSNNERIKQFF.

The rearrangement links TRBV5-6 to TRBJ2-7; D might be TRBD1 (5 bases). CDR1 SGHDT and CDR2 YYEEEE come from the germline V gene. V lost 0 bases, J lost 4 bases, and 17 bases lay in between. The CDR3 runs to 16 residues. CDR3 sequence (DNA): TGTGCCAGCAGCTTGGAGGGTATGGGGCCCGTATACGAGCAGTACTTC. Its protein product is CASSLEGMGPVYEQYF.

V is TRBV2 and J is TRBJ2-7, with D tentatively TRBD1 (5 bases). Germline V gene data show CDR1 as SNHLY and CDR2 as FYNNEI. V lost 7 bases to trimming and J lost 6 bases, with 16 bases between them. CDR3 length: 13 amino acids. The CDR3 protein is CASNYYQGSEQYF. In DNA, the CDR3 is TGTGCCAGCAACTACTACCAGGGAAGCGAGCAGTACTTC.